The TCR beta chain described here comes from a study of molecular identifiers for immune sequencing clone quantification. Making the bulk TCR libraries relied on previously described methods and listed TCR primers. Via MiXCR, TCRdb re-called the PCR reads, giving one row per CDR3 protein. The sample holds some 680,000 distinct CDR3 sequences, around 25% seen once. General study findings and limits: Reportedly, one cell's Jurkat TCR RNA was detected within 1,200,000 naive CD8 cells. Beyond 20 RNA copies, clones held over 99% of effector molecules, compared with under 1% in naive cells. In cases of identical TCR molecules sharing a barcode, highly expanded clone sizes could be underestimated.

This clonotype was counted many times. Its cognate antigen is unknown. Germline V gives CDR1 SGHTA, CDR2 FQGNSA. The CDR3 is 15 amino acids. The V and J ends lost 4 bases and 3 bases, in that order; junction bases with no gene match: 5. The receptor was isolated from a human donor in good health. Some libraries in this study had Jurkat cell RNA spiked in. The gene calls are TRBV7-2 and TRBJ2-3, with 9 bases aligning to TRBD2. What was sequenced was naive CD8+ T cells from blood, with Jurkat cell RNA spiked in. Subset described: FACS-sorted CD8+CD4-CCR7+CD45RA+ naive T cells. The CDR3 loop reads CASSSIAGVTDTQYF. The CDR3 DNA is TGTGCCAGCAGCTCCATAGCGGGAGTGACAGATACGCAGTATTTT.